This T cell receptor beta chain emerged from a study of long-term antiretroviral therapy in people with HIV. This clone was recorded once. Germline values: CDR1 GTSNPN, CDR2 SVGIG (reference sequence). The CDR3 loop spans 13 amino acids. Trimming stripped 0 bases from V and 8 bases from J, with 13 bases between. The immunoSEQ assay was v3.0, run at survey level. Only in-frame clones appear in the TCRdb table, and some are missing; sequencing was by immunoSEQ multiplex PCR. The sample yields 20,000 to 25,000 clones, 84% seen once. V is TRBV30 and J is TRBJ1-2; D is uncertain. The sample consisted of unsorted PBMCs, taken 0.1 years before starting antiretroviral therapy. This TCR came from a man between 18 and 35 years old with HIV. As DNA, the CDR3 is TGTGCCTGGAGTGTAGGGTCCGTACAAGGCTACACCTTC. Encoded protein: CAWSVGSVQGYTF.